This entry features one T cell receptor beta chain sequence. The entry originates in a study of blood T cell repertoires in COVID-19. Overall study: Spain, Italy and the United States supplied samples that represented acute and convalescent COVID-19. PBMCs, B-cell-depleted T cells, or T cells provided the cDNA or gDNA that made up the material.

Germline values: CDR1 SGHTA, CDR2 FQGNSA. The CDR3 runs 16 residues. With 1 base clipped from V and 7 bases from J, the junction kept 10 bases outside the gene matches. TCRdb's copy holds only in-frame clones and misses some; the assay was immunoSEQ multiplex PCR. The top ten clones hold 15% to 20% of a sample with 80,000 to 100,000 clones, 75% to 90% of them seen once. V usage is TRBV7-2 and J usage is TRBJ2-7; 10 nucleotides agree with TRBD2. The receptor was isolated from an elderly woman with acute or convalescent COVID-19. What was sequenced was peripheral blood. CDR3 nucleotides: TGTGCCAGCAGCTTAGACGTCGCTAGCGGGGGCCAAGAGCAGTACTTC. Encoded protein: CASSLDVASGGQEQYF.